The source of this T cell receptor (beta chain) is a study of identifying expanded T cells in peripheral blood (dated by TCRdb to about 2019). Concerning the study at large: Technical replicates were generated by sequencing separate aliquots of the same genomic DNA pool, with four replicates compared pairwise.

Note on this clone: Its antigen target is currently unknown. Nothing much larger sits one base from this clone, and base qualities are not available.

CDR1 and CDR2, looked up from the germline V gene (reference sequence), are LNHNV and YYDKDF. The V and J ends are trimmed by 0 bases and 6 bases, leaving 15 bases between them. Measured from the cysteine to the phenylalanine, the CDR3 is 15 residues long. This entry keeps only the CDR3 DNA: 45 bases, framed from base 1. No immune events, such as infections, were documented for the healthy donors during the collection period. Time-dependent variance in a beta-binomial model of T-cell clone differential abundance was calibrated using healthy-donor blood repertoires as a training cohort. There were about ten healthy donors in the training cohort, of whom 3 were female and 7 were male. An age range of about 29 to 70 years, with an average of roughly 40 years, was recorded for the donors. Whole blood, obtained from a commercial supplier, was collected from each healthy donor at three time points spaced approximately two weeks apart. For immunosequencing, genomic DNA was extracted from unsorted whole blood.

What the study reported, not specific to this receptor: The authors expected that over much longer intervals, such as months to years, biological variance in healthy repertoires might increase even further. Across all healthy-donor time intervals, the beta-binomial model significantly cut both the number of clones called differentially abundant and the false-positive rate. Across all healthy donors, variance in clone template counts between roughly 2-week samples was found to increase significantly with total template count. The binomial model flagged around 1.2 differentially abundant clones between technical replicates but approximately 15 over around 2 weeks and 19 to 20 over approximately 4 weeks.

The immunoSEQ Assay, which uses bias-controlled multiplex PCR amplification of genomic DNA, was used to profile TCRbeta CDR3 regions. As for the original processing: To quantify the absolute abundance of each unique TCRbeta CDR3 region, the sequences were collapsed and filtered. Two models were used to test differential abundance: a binomial model (Fisher-equivalent) and a beta-binomial model that adds time-dependent variance fitted from healthy donors. Clones with fewer than 5 combined templates were removed, and differential abundance was called for clones with a Benjamini-Hochberg FDR below 0.01. Using the form v = (b*log(k)+a)^2, the beta-binomial variance was modeled as a function of the total template count across the two samples. The table comes from immuneACCESS by way of TCRdb, which keeps in-frame sequences with V and J called. Part of the clones is missing from these tables; in studies checked, under half for an unresolved V gene and the rest for unknown reasons. V and J calls and clone size follow that table, whereas D and trimming were derived from the DNA. The sample data list about 97,000 clones, and 70% to 90% of these were observed just once. Of the sample, 13% to 15% is held by the ten largest clones.

The source is a person between 18 and 75 years old in good health. The sequence links TRBV15 to TRBJ2-7, with TRBD2 as a weak D call on 5 bases. The sample taken for sequencing was blood. The CDR3 region: CATSRDDGDPSEQYF. The DNA reads TGTGCCACCAGCAGAGATGACGGGGATCCTAGCGAGCAGTACTTC. Beyond the CDR3, the reference TRBV15 and TRBJ2-7 genes provide the residues; the full variable domain reads: DAMVIQNPRYQVTQFGKPVTLSCSQTLNHNVMYWYQQKSSQAPKLLFHYYDKDFNNEADTPDNFQSRRPNTSFCFLDIRSPGLGDTAMYLCATSRDDGDPSEQYFGPGTRLTVT.